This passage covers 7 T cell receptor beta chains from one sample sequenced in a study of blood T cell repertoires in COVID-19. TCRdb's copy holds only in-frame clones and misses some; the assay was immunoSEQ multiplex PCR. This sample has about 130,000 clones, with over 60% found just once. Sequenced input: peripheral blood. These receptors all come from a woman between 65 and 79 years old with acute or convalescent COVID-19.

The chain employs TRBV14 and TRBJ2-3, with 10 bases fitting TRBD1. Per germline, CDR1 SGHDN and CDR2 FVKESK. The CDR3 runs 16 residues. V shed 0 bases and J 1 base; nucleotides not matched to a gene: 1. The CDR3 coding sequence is TGTGCCAGCAGCCAAGAGGGGACAGGGGGCACAGATACGCAGTATTTT. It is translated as CASSQEGTGGTDTQYF. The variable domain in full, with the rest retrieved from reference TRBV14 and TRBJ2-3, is EAGVTQFPSHSVIEKGQTVTLRCDPISGHDNLYWYRRVMGKEIKFLLHFVKESKQDESGMPNNRFLAERTGGTYSTLKVQPAELEDSGVYFCASSQEGTGGTDTQYFGPGTRLTVL.

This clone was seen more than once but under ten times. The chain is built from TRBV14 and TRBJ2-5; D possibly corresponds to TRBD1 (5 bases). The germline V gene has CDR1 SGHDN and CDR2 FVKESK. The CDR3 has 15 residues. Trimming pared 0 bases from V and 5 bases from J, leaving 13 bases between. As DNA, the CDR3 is TGTGCCAGCAGCCAAGATCGAAGGGGTGGCGAGACCCAGTACTTC. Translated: CASSQDRRGGETQYF.

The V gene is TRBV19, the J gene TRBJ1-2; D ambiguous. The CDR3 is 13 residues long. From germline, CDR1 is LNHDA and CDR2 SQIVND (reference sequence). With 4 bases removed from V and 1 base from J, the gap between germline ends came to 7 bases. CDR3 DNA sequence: TGTGCCAGTAGTACGACTGATAACTATGGCTACACCTTC. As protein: CASSTTDNYGYTF.

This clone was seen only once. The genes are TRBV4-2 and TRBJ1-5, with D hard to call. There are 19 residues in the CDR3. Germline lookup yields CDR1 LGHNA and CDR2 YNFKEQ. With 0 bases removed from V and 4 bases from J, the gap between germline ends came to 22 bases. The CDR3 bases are TGTGCCAGCAGCCAAGACCCGGACCTGACCCTTAGCGGGAATCAGCCCCAGCATTTT. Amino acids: CASSQDPDLTLSGNQPQHF.

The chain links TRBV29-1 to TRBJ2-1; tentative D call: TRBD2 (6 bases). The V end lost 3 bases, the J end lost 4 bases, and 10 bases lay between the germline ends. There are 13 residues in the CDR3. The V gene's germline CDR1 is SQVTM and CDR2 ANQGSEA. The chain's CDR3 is CSVDGGMYNEQFF. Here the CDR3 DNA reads TGCAGCGTTGACGGGGGAATGTACAATGAGCAGTTCTTC.

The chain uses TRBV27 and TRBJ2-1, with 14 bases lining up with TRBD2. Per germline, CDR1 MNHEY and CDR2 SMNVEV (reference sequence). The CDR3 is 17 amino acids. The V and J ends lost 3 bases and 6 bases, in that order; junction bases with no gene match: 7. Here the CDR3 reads CASSLTSGRALGNEQFF. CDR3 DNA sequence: TGTGCCAGCAGTTTGACTAGCGGGAGGGCCTTGGGCAATGAGCAGTTCTTC.

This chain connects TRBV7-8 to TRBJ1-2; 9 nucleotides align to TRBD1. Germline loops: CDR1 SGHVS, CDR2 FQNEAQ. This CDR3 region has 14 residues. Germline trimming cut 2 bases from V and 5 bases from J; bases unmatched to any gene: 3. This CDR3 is CASSLMGQGYGYTF. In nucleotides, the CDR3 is TGTGCCAGCAGCTTAATGGGACAGGGTTATGGCTACACCTTC. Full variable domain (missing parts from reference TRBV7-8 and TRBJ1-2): GAGVSQSPRYKVAKRGQDVALRCDPISGHVSLFWYQQALGQGPEFLTYFQNEAQLDKSGLPSDRFFAERPEGSVSTLKIQRTQQEDSAVYLCASSLMGQGYGYTFGSGTRLTVV.